This is a list of T cell receptor beta chains from one sample in a study of identical twins. TCRdb used MiXCR to reprocess the 5' RACE reads, holding one entry per CDR3 protein. The sample lists approximately 890,000 distinct CDR3 sequences; 12% were seen once. The data also belong to a second study, concerning yellow fever vaccine responses in identical twins.

The sample taken for sequencing was PBMCs. All receptors come from a woman aged 18-29 years in good health. Both conserved end residues are part of each CDR3. Each record gives: clone size, CDR3 length, V gene, D gene, J gene, CDR3 protein, CDR3 DNA. The D gene is left open where the match is weak. Size is stated for part of the rows, as once, few or many counts, or as a class when the clone is expanded.

>few|15|TRBV15|TRBD2|TRBJ2-5
CATSNPGLGGETQYF
TGTGCCACCAGCAACCCGGGACTAGGGGGAGAGACCCAGTACTTC
>few|17|TRBV3-1|NA|TRBJ1-2
CASSQDRIDRSYYGYTF
TGTGCCAGCAGCCAAGATAGGATCGACAGGTCCTACTATGGCTACACCTTC
>NA|13|TRBV20-1|NA|TRBJ2-2
CSAPGHPTGELFF
TGCAGTGCTCCGGGACACCCAACCGGGGAGCTGTTTTTT
>NA|16|TRBV28|TRBD1|TRBJ2-5
CASLPLRTGGAETQYF
TGTGCCAGCCTACCACTTAGGACAGGGGGAGCGGAGACCCAGTACTTC
>NA|14|TRBV5-1|TRBD2|TRBJ2-3
CASKGTSVTDTQYF
TGCGCCAGCAAAGGGACTAGCGTGACAGATACGCAGTATTTT
>few|15|TRBV12-3/TRBV12-4|TRBD2|TRBJ2-5
CASSFGGRTAETQYF
TGTGCCAGCAGTTTTGGCGGGAGGACCGCAGAGACCCAGTACTTC
>few|16|TRBV4-2|TRBD2|TRBJ2-5
CASSQGGTSGGGTQYF
TGTGCCAGCAGCCAAGGTGGGACTAGCGGGGGTGGGACCCAGTACTTC
>few|15|TRBV12-3/TRBV12-4|TRBD2|TRBJ2-1
CASTMGLADYNEQFF
TGTGCCAGCACCATGGGGCTAGCGGATTACAATGAGCAGTTCTTC
>few|15|TRBV5-1|TRBD1|TRBJ2-3
CASSQGPGTGDTQYF
TGCGCCAGCAGCCAGGGACCCGGGACAGGGGATACGCAGTATTTT
>NA|16|TRBV7-2|TRBD2|TRBJ2-2
CASKPPGGGYTGELFF
TGTGCCAGCAAACCCCCGGGGGGGGGCTACACCGGGGAGCTGTTTTTT
>NA|14|TRBV7-2|NA|TRBJ2-2
CASRTGKNTGELFF
TGTGCCAGCCGTACAGGGAAGAACACCGGGGAGCTGTTTTTT
>few|20|TRBV6-2/TRBV6-3|NA|TRBJ2-6
CASSRTDDRFFFSGANVLTF
TGTGCCAGCAGCCGTACAGACGACAGATTCTTTTTCTCTGGGGCCAACGTCCTGACTTTC
>NA|12|TRBV20-1|NA|TRBJ2-3
CSARGLSDTQYF
TGCAGTGCTAGAGGATTATCAGATACGCAGTATTTT
>few|14|TRBV5-1|NA|TRBJ1-2
CASSLIGGLYGYTF
TGCGCCAGCAGCTTGATAGGCGGACTCTATGGCTACACCTTC
>few|16|TRBV5-5|TRBD2|TRBJ2-3
CASSLDVAGVTDTQYF
TGTGCCAGCAGCTTGGACGTAGCGGGAGTCACAGATACGCAGTATTTT
>NA|14|TRBV2|NA|TRBJ2-3
CATPLRSGLNTQYF
TGTGCCACCCCCCTCCGCAGTGGATTAAATACGCAGTATTTT
>many|15|TRBV29-1|TRBD2|TRBJ2-3
CSVALQTSAADTQYF
TGCAGCGTTGCCCTCCAGACTAGCGCCGCAGATACGCAGTATTTT
>NA|13|TRBV5-5|NA|TRBJ2-3
CASSRDIGDTQYF
TGTGCCAGCAGCAGGGACATCGGGGACACGCAGTATTTT
>NA|16|TRBV5-1|TRBD2|TRBJ2-2
CASTPPGTSGTGELFF
TGCGCCAGCACCCCCCCTGGGACTAGCGGCACCGGGGAGCTGTTTTTT
>few|14|TRBV7-8|TRBD1|TRBJ1-2
CASSLARTGGSVTF
TGTGCCAGCAGCTTAGCCCGGACAGGGGGATCTGTCACCTTC